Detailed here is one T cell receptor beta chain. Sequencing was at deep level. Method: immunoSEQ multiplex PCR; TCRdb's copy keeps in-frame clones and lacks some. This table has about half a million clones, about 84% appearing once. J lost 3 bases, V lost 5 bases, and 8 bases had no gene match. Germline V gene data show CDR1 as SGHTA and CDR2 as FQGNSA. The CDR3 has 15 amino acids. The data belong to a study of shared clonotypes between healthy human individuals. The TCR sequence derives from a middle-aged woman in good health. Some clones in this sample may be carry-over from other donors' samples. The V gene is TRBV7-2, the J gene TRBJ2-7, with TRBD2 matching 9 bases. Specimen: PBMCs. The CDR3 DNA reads TGTGCCAGCAGCGTATCCGGGACTAGCTTCTACGAGCAGTACTTC. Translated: CASSVSGTSFYEQYF. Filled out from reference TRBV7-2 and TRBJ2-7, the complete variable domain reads GAGVSQSPSNKVTEKGKDVELRCDPISGHTALYWYRQSLGQGLEFLIYFQGNSAPDKSGLPSDRFSAERTGGSVSTLTIQRTQQEDSAVYLCASSVSGTSFYEQYFGPGTRLTVT.